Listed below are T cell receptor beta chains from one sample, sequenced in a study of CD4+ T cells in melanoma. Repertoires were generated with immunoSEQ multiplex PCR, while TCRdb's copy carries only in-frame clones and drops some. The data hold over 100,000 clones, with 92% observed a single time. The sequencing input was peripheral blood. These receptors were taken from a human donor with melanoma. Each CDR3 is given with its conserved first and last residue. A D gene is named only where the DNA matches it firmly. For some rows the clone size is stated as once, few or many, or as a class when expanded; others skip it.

CDR3: CASSLGLAGSGDTQYF; DNA: TGTGCCAGTAGTCTCGGACTAGCGGGGAGCGGAGATACGCAGTATTTT; V: TRBV19; J: TRBJ2-3; size: once; D: TRBD2
CDR3: CASTPRGSPEAFF; DNA: TGTGCCAGCACCCCGAGGGGGAGTCCTGAAGCTTTCTTT; V: TRBV28; J: TRBJ1-1; size: few; D: NA
CDR3: CASSLGRVEQFF; DNA: TGTGCCAGCAGCTTGGGTAGGGTTGAGCAGTTCTTC; V: TRBV5-6; J: TRBJ2-1; size: NA; D: NA
CDR3: CASSDFRDTYSNQPQHF; DNA: TGTGCCAGCAGTGATTTCCGGGACACCTATAGCAATCAGCCCCAGCATTTT; V: TRBV6-1; J: TRBJ1-5; size: NA; D: NA
CDR3: CASSPTGWVTGELFF; DNA: TGTGCCAGCAGCCCGACAGGGTGGGTCACCGGGGAGCTGTTTTTT; V: TRBV7-8; J: TRBJ2-2; size: NA; D: TRBD1
CDR3: CASSAGQGNQPQHF; DNA: TGCGCCAGCAGCGCGGGACAGGGGAATCAGCCCCAGCATTTT; V: TRBV4-3; J: TRBJ1-5; size: NA; D: TRBD1
CDR3: CASSRTSGLDTQYF; DNA: TGTGCCAGCAGCAGGACTAGCGGGTTAGATACGCAGTATTTT; V: TRBV7-2; J: TRBJ2-3; size: NA; D: TRBD2
CDR3: CASSLVPKGTQYF; DNA: TGTGCCAGCAGCCTCGTCCCAAAAGGGACCCAGTACTTC; V: TRBV4-2; J: TRBJ2-5; size: NA; D: NA
CDR3: CASSEAMATGVPDTQYF; DNA: TGTGCCAGCAGTGAAGCGATGGCTACAGGGGTCCCGGATACGCAGTATTTT; V: TRBV6-1; J: TRBJ2-3; size: NA; D: TRBD1
CDR3: CASSWTGEPQETQYF; DNA: TGTGCCAGCAGCTGGACAGGGGAACCCCAAGAGACCCAGTACTTC; V: TRBV2; J: TRBJ2-5; size: NA; D: TRBD1
CDR3: CSVDRTSYNEQFF; DNA: TGCAGCGTTGATAGGACTAGTTACAATGAGCAGTTCTTC; V: TRBV29-1; J: TRBJ2-1; size: once; D: TRBD2
CDR3: CASSLIADVWDEQFF; DNA: TGTGCCAGCAGCTTAATAGCGGACGTATGGGATGAGCAGTTCTTC; V: TRBV7-2; J: TRBJ2-1; size: once; D: NA
CDR3: CASSTKTSGVDEQFF; DNA: TGTGCCAGCAGTACCAAGACTAGCGGGGTAGATGAGCAGTTCTTC; V: TRBV27; J: TRBJ2-1; size: NA; D: TRBD2
CDR3: CASSLYGRVTDTQYF; DNA: TGTGCCAGCAGCTTATATGGCAGGGTCACAGATACGCAGTATTTT; V: TRBV7-2; J: TRBJ2-3; size: NA; D: NA
CDR3: CASSRTDYEQYF; DNA: TGTGCCAGCAGCAGGACCGATTACGAGCAGTACTTC; V: TRBV5-6; J: TRBJ2-7; size: NA; D: NA